The rows below give T cell receptor beta chains drawn from one sample of a study of T cell repertoires in aging, cancer and after chemotherapy. Via MiXCR, TCRdb re-called the multiplex PCR reads, giving one row per CDR3 protein. Among more than 9,000 distinct CDR3 sequences listed, around 32% were seen once. Input material: blood. These receptors all stem from a human donor in good health. Each CDR3 is given without its conserved first and last residue. Each record gives: clone size, V gene, CDR3 protein. Expanded clones are given a class, and other clones once, few, many or no size at all.

clone_size: medium-sized
v_call: TRBV6-5
cdr3_aa: ASRHPGDTQY

clone_size: -
v_call: TRBV7-9
cdr3_aa: ASSFDVLRGYT

clone_size: -
v_call: TRBV27
cdr3_aa: ASSSPRGTYSNQPQH

clone_size: medium-sized
v_call: TRBV6-5
cdr3_aa: ASSYSRHEQF

clone_size: -
v_call: TRBV29-1
cdr3_aa: SGGQGGLYGYT

clone_size: -
v_call: TRBV5-4
cdr3_aa: ASSYGTGRQIYNEQF

clone_size: -
v_call: TRBV5-1
cdr3_aa: ASSRNLDVGYEQY

clone_size: medium-sized
v_call: TRBV19
cdr3_aa: ASSTQTEATTQY

clone_size: few
v_call: TRBV10-3
cdr3_aa: AISEKGDSGYT

clone_size: -
v_call: TRBV30
cdr3_aa: AWRGPGLKPDTIY

clone_size: medium-sized
v_call: TRBV11-3
cdr3_aa: ASSFVSTGANVLT

clone_size: -
v_call: TRBV6-2/TRBV6-3
cdr3_aa: ASSYARNEQF

clone_size: -
v_call: TRBV5-4
cdr3_aa: ASSLGPLGQEETQY

clone_size: -
v_call: TRBV15
cdr3_aa: ATSRQGSTQPQH

clone_size: -
v_call: TRBV6-4
cdr3_aa: ASSTTGRANYGYT

clone_size: -
v_call: TRBV12-3/TRBV12-4
cdr3_aa: ASSLSWPNQPQH

clone_size: -
v_call: TRBV6-1
cdr3_aa: ASSPYQANEKLF

clone_size: -
v_call: TRBV11-2
cdr3_aa: ASSLNYEQY

clone_size: few
v_call: TRBV12-3/TRBV12-4
cdr3_aa: ASSYGTGKVRSYGYT

clone_size: -
v_call: TRBV11-3
cdr3_aa: ASSDLFASSGNTIY

clone_size: few
v_call: TRBV11-1
cdr3_aa: ASSPSYEQY

clone_size: medium-sized
v_call: TRBV6-5
cdr3_aa: ASSPALGPRTDTQY

clone_size: few
v_call: TRBV27
cdr3_aa: ASKGLAGVGETQY

clone_size: -
v_call: TRBV6-1
cdr3_aa: ADQGGEINEKLF

clone_size: -
v_call: TRBV5-1
cdr3_aa: ASSPGLAETYEQY

clone_size: -
v_call: TRBV6-1
cdr3_aa: ASSADRETEAF

clone_size: -
v_call: TRBV27
cdr3_aa: ASSQERAEDRTF

clone_size: few
v_call: TRBV6-1
cdr3_aa: ASSDYRARNSPLH

clone_size: -
v_call: TRBV30
cdr3_aa: AWSAKGPQH

clone_size: -
v_call: TRBV27
cdr3_aa: ASSFGVASYNEQF

clone_size: few
v_call: TRBV11-3
cdr3_aa: ASSLGNVRTYEQY

clone_size: medium-sized
v_call: TRBV27
cdr3_aa: ASSSTGSGYT

clone_size: -
v_call: TRBV4-2
cdr3_aa: ASSQVLAGRTDTQY

clone_size: -
v_call: TRBV19
cdr3_aa: ASSISPGQGAGYEQY

clone_size: few
v_call: TRBV6-5
cdr3_aa: ASSDPGRVREKLF

clone_size: -
v_call: TRBV10-3
cdr3_aa: ATYQRGERTDTQY

clone_size: -
v_call: TRBV20-1
cdr3_aa: SAFSRDKLYEQY

clone_size: -
v_call: TRBV18
cdr3_aa: ASSLAGSANTEAF

clone_size: few
v_call: TRBV18
cdr3_aa: ASSPLSLNTEAF

clone_size: few
v_call: TRBV19
cdr3_aa: ASSIDVSLNTEAF

clone_size: few
v_call: TRBV27
cdr3_aa: ASSMGSSGYNEQF

clone_size: medium-sized
v_call: TRBV19
cdr3_aa: ASSWRNTGELF

clone_size: medium-sized
v_call: TRBV30
cdr3_aa: AWSVVAGVDTQY

clone_size: -
v_call: TRBV5-5
cdr3_aa: ASSSAAQGTDTQY

clone_size: -
v_call: TRBV27
cdr3_aa: ASISSGLLANEQF

clone_size: -
v_call: TRBV6-5
cdr3_aa: ASSELASSYNEQF

clone_size: -
v_call: TRBV6-1
cdr3_aa: ASRGLATGELF

clone_size: -
v_call: TRBV11-3
cdr3_aa: ASADRFFGELF

clone_size: -
v_call: TRBV11-2
cdr3_aa: ASSLDLLAGGKGEQF